This TCR beta chain came from a study of technical replicates of blood from several donors. Clones were sequenced by immunoSEQ multiplex PCR, and TCRdb holds only the in-frame ones, with some missing. This repertoire shows 70,000 to 75,000 clones, around 93% found once; its top ten account for approximately 0.26%. This clone was counted only a few times. This CDR3 has 12 residues. Trimming removed 3 bases at V and 6 bases at J, with 8 bases between. Germline loops: CDR1 MDHEN, CDR2 SYDVKM. The sequencing sample was made of T cells isolated from PBMCs. The V gene is TRBV28, the J gene TRBJ1-2; D remains ambiguous. This sequence originates from a human donor in good health. The DNA for the CDR3 is TGTGCCAGCAGTTTCGACAAAAATGGCTACACCTTC. It specifies CASSFDKNGYTF.